The 11 T cell receptor beta chains reported below all come from one sample, sequenced in a study of blood T cell repertoires in COVID-19. Here immunoSEQ multiplex PCR was the method, and the copy in TCRdb shows in-frame clones only, minus some. Counted here are approximately 270,000 clones, 91% occurring once; the ten biggest clones make up 0.95% to 1.5%. Sequences were obtained from PBMCs or T cells enriched from blood (not recorded which). These TCRs come from a human donor in a cohort exposed to, infected with or recovered from COVID-19 (not recorded which). The donor label of this sample is uncertain.

The rearrangement links TRBV5-1 to TRBJ1-2; 8 bases fit TRBD1. V was clipped by 1 base and J by 4 bases; unmatched bases: 9. The CDR3 loop spans 16 amino acids. Germline V gene lookup returns CDR1 SGHRS and CDR2 YFSETQ. The DNA of the CDR3 is TGCGCCAGCAGCTTGACCAGGGGGCGAAGTAGCTATGGCTACACCTTC. Its translation: CASSLTRGRSSYGYTF.

The rearrangement uses TRBV19 and TRBJ1-5; tentative D call: TRBD1 (5 bases). The ends were cut back, 3 bases at V and 5 bases at J, with 14 bases in the middle. The CDR3 covers 15 residues. CDR1 and CDR2 from the germline V gene are LNHDA and SQIVND (reference sequence). The DNA for the CDR3 is TGTGCCAGTAGTATGGGCAGGGCGTCTGATCAGCCCCAGCATTTT. Translated: CASSMGRASDQPQHF.

The gene calls are TRBV7-5 and TRBJ2-1; the D call TRBD2 from the table was never checked on the DNA. TRBV7-5 is marked as a pseudogene. This CDR3 has 15 residues. CDR3 region: CARSLFSGGGNEQFF. For the CDR3, the DNA is TGTGCCAGAAGCTTATTTAGCGGGGGCGGCAATGAGCAGTTCTTC.

This rearrangement joins TRBV18 to TRBJ1-6; maybe TRBD1 (5 bases). The CDR3 has 13 residues. The germline V and J ends were trimmed by 3 bases and 13 bases, with 13 bases remaining between them. The germline gives CDR1 KGHSH, CDR2 LQKENI. The CDR3 here is CASSPSDSRPLHF. As DNA, the CDR3 is TGTGCCAGCTCACCCTCCGACAGCCGCCCCCTCCACTTT. Full variable domain (outside the CDR3, taken from reference TRBV18 and TRBJ1-6): NAGVMQNPRHLVRRRGQEARLRCSPMKGHSHVYWYRQLPEEGLKFMVYLQKENIIDESGMPKERFSAEFPKEGPSILRIQQVVRGDSAAYFCASSPSDSRPLHFGNGTRLTVT.

The J gene is TRBJ2-2, the V gene TRBV4-1; D is uncertain. The CDR3 covers 12 residues. Trimming pared 5 bases from V and 3 bases from J, leaving 4 bases between. The germline CDR1 and CDR2 sequences are MGHRA and YSYEKL. The DNA for the CDR3 is TGCGCCAGCAGCTCCGACACCGGGGAGCTGTTTTTT. Translation gives CASSSDTGELFF.

The gene calls are TRBV14 and TRBJ1-6; tentatively, D is TRBD1 (6 bases). V dropped 4 bases and J dropped 8 bases, with 18 bases sitting between them. CDR3 size: 16 residues. Germline-derived CDR1 and CDR2 are SGHDN and FVKESK. The CDR3 region is CASSPRGRGTDSPLHF. CDR3 bases: TGTGCCAGCAGCCCCAGGGGTAGAGGGACGGATTCACCCCTCCACTTT.

The V and J genes are TRBV9 and TRBJ1-6, with D perhaps matching TRBD1 (6 bases). With 0 bases removed from V and 11 bases from J, the gap between germline ends came to 15 bases. Looked up from germline, CDR1 is SGDLS and CDR2 is YYNGEE. The CDR3 contains 15 residues. In DNA form, the CDR3 reads TGTGCCAGCAGCGTAGATCAGGGGATAGATACACCCCTCCACTTT. Its translation: CASSVDQGIDTPLHF.

This clone was seen only a few times. J is TRBJ1-5 and V is TRBV2; D not resolved. With 6 bases removed from V and 2 bases from J, the gap between germline ends came to 11 bases. This CDR3 is built from 14 residues. In germline, CDR1 is SNHLY, CDR2 FYNNEI. CDR3 amino acids: CASRGLSGNQPQHF. The CDR3 nucleotides read TGTGCCAGCAGGGGCCTGTCCGGCAATCAGCCCCAGCATTTT.

The chain has TRBV25-1 and TRBJ1-1; D might be TRBD1 (6 bases). V lost 3 bases to trimming and J lost 6 bases, with 14 bases between them. This CDR3 is built from 14 residues. Germline assignment: CDR1 MGHDK and CDR2 SYGVNS. CDR3 amino acids: CASSEPGQIPEAFF. The DNA for the CDR3 is TGTGCCAGCAGTGAGCCGGGACAAATCCCTGAAGCTTTCTTT.

As to this clone: Different DNA sequences within this sample yield the same CDR3. V is TRBV19 and J is TRBJ1-1, with D possibly being TRBD1 (5 bases). The CDR3 totals 15 residues. The V and J ends lost 3 bases and 1 base respectively, with 12 bases between them. In germline, CDR1 is LNHDA, CDR2 SQIVND (reference sequence). In nucleotides, the CDR3 is TGTGCCAGTAGTATGGCCCCAGGGCAGAACACTGAAGCTTTCTTT. This sequence encodes CASSMAPGQNTEAFF.

This chain connects TRBV5-1 to TRBJ1-4; no clear D gene. In germline, CDR1 is SGHRS, CDR2 YFSETQ. The CDR3 length is 15 residues. V lost 0 bases, J lost 0 bases, and 6 bases lay in between. CDR3 bases: TGCGCCAGCAGCTTGGACGGGACAACTAATGAAAAACTGTTTTTT. Residues: CASSLDGTTNEKLFF. The variable domain in full, with the rest retrieved from reference TRBV5-1 and TRBJ1-4, is KAGVTQTPRYLIKTRGQQVTLSCSPISGHRSVSWYQQTPGQGLQFLFEYFSETQRNKGNFPGRFSGRQFSNSRSEMNVSTLELGDSALYLCASSLDGTTNEKLFFGSGTQLSVL.